This T cell receptor beta chain was identified during a study of blood T cell repertoires in COVID-19 (dated by TCRdb to 2018 to 2021). For the study in its entirety: Recovered participants in ImmuneRACE Cohort 3 were defined by two consecutive negative NP/OP PCR tests, clearance by a healthcare professional, or resolution of symptoms. The collaborator samples originated in the United States, Italy and Spain and spanned the acute and convalescent phases of COVID-19. The material from the prospective study consisted of cDNA or gDNA derived from T cells, B-cell-depleted T cells, or PBMCs. The dataset comprised deeply sampled blood TCRbeta repertoires from subjects exposed to, actively infected with, or recovered from COVID-19. A freely available public database, intended as a resource for researchers studying the immune response to SARS-CoV-2, is where the repertoires were released. The samples were drawn from the first 160 participants of the ongoing ImmuneRACE study and from 1,254 subjects provided by 6 global collaborators. Nearly every sample came with metadata listing a de-identified subject ID, COVID-19 status, age in years and sex. Where HLA class I and class II types were available, the types were taken from metadata supplied by the sample provider, not from assay-based typing. Study-wide conclusions, independent of this receptor: How much clinical and demographic metadata was included differed by source and by participant, and the metadata was provided uncurated.

The immunoSEQ Assay, a bias-controlled multiplex PCR, was used to amplify TCRbeta CDR3 regions from genomic DNA. The authors' pipeline ran thus. Within the assay, amplification of reference gene primers was used to estimate how many nucleated cells each sample contained. Sequence reads were collapsed and filtered to measure the absolute abundance of every unique TCRbeta CDR3 rearrangement. For each sample, productive Simpson clonality was calculated as the square root of Simpson's diversity index across productive rearrangements. Sourced from immuneACCESS, this table was stored by TCRdb with only in-frame sequences that have V and J called. A share of the clones is absent; for the studies checked, an unresolved V gene accounts for under half, and the remainder has no known explanation. D and trimming come from the DNA, and the V and J calls and clone size come from that table. For this sample there are some 330,000 clones; about 87% appear just once. 1.9% of the sample goes to the ten largest clones.

Participants in the prospective study were aged roughly 18 to 90 years, lived in under 30 United States geographic areas, and enrolled through a virtual design. Cohort assignment in the prospective study relied on participant-reported clinical history from a screening survey and a study questionnaire. In the prospective study, mobile phlebotomists collected whole blood, serum and a nasopharyngeal or oropharyngeal swab from each participant. Prospective study participants could optionally give additional blood draws and questionnaires over a roughly two-month period. Before DNA extraction, prospective study blood samples were shipped either frozen or at room temperature. Points on this clone: Its antigen has not been determined. No base quality values were provided; no much bigger clone lies one nucleotide off.

This receptor was identified in a man aged 35 to 55 in a cohort exposed to, infected with or recovered from COVID-19 (not recorded which). The sequencing sample was made of PBMCs or T cells enriched from blood (not recorded which).

The nucleotide sequence is given as TGCAGTGCTAGGGAGGGGTATGGCTACACCTTC. Its amino acids are CSAREGYGYTF. Here the chain combines TRBV20-1 and TRBJ1-2; the D gene is possibly TRBD1, with 5 bases matching. The CDR3 measures 11 amino acids from cysteine to phenylalanine. Only the CDR3 part of the read is kept: 33 bases, read in frame from the first base. V drops 3 bases and J drops 5 bases, leaving 7 bases in between. CDR1 and CDR2, per the germline V gene (reference sequence), are DFQATT and SNEGSKA.